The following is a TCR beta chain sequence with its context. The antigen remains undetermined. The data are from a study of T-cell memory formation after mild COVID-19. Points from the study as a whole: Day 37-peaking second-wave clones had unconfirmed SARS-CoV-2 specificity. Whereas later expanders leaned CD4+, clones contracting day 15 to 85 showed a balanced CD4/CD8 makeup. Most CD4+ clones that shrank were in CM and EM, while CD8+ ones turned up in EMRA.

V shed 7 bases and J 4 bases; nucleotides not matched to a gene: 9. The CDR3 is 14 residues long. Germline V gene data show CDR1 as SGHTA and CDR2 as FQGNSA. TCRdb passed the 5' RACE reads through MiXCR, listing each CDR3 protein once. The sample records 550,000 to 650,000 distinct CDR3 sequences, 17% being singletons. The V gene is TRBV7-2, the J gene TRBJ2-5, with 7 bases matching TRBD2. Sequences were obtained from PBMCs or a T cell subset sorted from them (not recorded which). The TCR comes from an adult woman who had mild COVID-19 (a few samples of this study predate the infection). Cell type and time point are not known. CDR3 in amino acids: CASILTPGGETQYF. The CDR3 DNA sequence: TGTGCCAGCATCCTGACTCCGGGAGGAGAGACCCAGTACTTC.